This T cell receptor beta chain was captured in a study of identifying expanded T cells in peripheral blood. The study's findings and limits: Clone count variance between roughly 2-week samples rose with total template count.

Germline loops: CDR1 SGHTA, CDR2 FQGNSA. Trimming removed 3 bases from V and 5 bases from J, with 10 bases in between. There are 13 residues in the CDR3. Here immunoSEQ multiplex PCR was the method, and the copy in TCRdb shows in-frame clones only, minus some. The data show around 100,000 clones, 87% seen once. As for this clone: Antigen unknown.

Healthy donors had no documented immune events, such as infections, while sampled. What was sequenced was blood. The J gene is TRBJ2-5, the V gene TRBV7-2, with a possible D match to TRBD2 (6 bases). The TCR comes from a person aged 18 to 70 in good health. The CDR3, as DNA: TGTGCCAGCAGCTTTCTAGGAGGGGAGACCCAGTACTTC. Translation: CASSFLGGETQYF.